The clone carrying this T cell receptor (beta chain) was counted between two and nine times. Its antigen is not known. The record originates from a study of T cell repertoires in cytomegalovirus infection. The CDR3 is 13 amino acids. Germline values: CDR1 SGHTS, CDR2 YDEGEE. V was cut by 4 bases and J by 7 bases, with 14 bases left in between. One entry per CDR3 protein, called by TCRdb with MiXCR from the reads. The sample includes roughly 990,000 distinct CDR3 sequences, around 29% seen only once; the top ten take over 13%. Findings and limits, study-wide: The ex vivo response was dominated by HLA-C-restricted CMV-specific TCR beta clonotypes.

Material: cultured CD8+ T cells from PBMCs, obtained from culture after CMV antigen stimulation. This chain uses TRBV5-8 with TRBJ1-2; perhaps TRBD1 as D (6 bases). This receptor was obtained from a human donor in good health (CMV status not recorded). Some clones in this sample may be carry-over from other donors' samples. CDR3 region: CASSLGQSTGYTF. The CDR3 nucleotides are TGTGCCAGCAGCCTCGGACAGAGCACTGGCTACACCTTC.